The T cell receptor (beta chain) described here comes from a study of beta chain features in type 1 diabetes. The investigators reverse transcribed all of the isolated RNA, so they sequenced expressed TCRB transcripts. TCRdb's copy holds only in-frame clones and misses some; the assay was immunoSEQ multiplex PCR. The sample contains approximately 280,000 clones, around 16% of which appear only once. The CDR3 contains 15 residues. J gave up 5 bases and V 5 bases, and 5 bases lay outside the gene matches. Germline CDR1 MDHEN, CDR2 SYDVKM. Study-wide results and limits: A moderate, significant TCRB CDR3 shortening appeared in type 1 diabetes across four CD4+ subsets.

As regards this clone: The antigen is unknown.

The chain uses TRBV28 and TRBJ2-2; 10 bases are a match to TRBD2. The sequence was obtained from a young man with type 1 diabetes. The specimen sequenced was naive CD4+ T cells from blood. As DNA, the CDR3 is TGTGCCAGCAGTCCAGCGGGAGGGGGGACCGGGGAGCTGTTTTTT. Translated, it gives CASSPAGGGTGELFF.